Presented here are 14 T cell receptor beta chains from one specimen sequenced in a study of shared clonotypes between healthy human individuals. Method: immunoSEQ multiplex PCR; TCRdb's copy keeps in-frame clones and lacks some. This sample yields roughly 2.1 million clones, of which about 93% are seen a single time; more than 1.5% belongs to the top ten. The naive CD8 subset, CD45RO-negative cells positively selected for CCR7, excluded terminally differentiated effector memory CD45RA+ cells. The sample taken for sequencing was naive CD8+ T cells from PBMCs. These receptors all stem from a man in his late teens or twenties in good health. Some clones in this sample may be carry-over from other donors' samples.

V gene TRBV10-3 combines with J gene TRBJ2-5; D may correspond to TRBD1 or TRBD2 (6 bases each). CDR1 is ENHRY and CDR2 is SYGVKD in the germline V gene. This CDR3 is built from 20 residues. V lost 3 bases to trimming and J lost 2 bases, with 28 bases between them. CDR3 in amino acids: CAISEGVRGRGGPQQETQYF. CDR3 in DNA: TGTGCCATCAGTGAAGGGGTACGGGGGCGTGGCGGGCCACAACAAGAGACCCAGTACTTC.

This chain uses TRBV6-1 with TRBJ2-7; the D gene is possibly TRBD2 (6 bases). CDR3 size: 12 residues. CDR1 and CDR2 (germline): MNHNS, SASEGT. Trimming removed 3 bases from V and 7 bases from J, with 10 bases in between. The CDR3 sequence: CASSEGGLEQYF. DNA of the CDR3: TGTGCCAGCAGTGAGGGGGGACTTGAGCAGTACTTC.

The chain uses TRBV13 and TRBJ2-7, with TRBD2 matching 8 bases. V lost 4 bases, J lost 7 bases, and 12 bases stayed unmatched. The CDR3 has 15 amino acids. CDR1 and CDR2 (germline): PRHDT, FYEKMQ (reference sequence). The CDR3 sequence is CASSSYSGERDEQYF. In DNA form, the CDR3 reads TGTGCCAGCAGCTCCTATAGCGGGGAGAGGGATGAGCAGTACTTC.

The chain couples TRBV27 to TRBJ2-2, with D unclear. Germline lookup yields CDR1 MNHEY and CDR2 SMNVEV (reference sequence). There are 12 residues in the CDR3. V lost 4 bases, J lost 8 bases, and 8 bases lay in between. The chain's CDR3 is CASSWGIGELFF. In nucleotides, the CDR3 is TGTGCCAGCAGTTGGGGTATTGGGGAGCTGTTTTTT.

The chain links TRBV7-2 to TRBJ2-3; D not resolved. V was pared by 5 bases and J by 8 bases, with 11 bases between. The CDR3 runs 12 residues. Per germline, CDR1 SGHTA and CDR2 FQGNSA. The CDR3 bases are TGTGCCAGCAGCCCCCGAGAGGCTACGCAGTATTTT. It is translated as CASSPREATQYF. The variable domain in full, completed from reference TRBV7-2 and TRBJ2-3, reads GAGVSQSPSNKVTEKGKDVELRCDPISGHTALYWYRQSLGQGLEFLIYFQGNSAPDKSGLPSDRFSAERTGGSVSTLTIQRTQQEDSAVYLCASSPREATQYFGPGTRLTVL.

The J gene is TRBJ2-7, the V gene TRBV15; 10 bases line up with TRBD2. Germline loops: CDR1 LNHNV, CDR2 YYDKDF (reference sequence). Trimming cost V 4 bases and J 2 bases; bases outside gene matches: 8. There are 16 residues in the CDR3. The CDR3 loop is CATSKSRLAGAYEQYF. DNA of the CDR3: TGTGCCACCAGCAAGAGTCGGCTAGCGGGAGCCTACGAGCAGTACTTC.

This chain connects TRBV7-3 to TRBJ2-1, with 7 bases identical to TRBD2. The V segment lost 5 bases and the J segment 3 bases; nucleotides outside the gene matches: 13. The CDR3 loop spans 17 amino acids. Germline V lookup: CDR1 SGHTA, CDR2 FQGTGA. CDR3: CASSPSGWAGVYNEQFF. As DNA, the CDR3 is TGTGCCAGCAGCCCATCCGGGTGGGCGGGAGTCTACAATGAGCAGTTCTTC.

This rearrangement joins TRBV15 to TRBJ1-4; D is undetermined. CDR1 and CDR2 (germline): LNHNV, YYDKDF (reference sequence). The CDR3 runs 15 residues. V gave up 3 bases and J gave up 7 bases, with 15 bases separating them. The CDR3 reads CATSRAGRGSEKLFF. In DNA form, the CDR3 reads TGTGCCACCAGCAGGGCCGGCCGAGGGAGTGAAAAACTGTTTTTT.

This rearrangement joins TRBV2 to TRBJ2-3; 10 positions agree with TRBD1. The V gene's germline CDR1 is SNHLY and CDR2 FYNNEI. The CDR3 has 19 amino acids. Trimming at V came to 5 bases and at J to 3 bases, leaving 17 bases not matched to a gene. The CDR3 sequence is CASSQPRGQGTFRTDTQYF. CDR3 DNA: TGTGCCAGCAGTCAACCTAGGGGACAGGGGACTTTCAGGACAGATACGCAGTATTTT.

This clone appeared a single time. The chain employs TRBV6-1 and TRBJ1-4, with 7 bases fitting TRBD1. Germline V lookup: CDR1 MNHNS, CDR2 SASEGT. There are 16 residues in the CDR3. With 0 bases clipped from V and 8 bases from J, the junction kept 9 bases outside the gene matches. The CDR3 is CASSEALRRGREKLFF. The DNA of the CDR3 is TGTGCCAGCAGTGAAGCGCTTCGCAGGGGGAGGGAAAAACTGTTTTTT.

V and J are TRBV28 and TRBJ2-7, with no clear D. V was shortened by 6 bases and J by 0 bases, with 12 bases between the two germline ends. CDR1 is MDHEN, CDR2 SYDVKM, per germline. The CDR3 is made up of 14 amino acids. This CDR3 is CASSPRSSSYEQYF. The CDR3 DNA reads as TGTGCCAGCAGCCCCAGGTCCAGCTCCTACGAGCAGTACTTC.

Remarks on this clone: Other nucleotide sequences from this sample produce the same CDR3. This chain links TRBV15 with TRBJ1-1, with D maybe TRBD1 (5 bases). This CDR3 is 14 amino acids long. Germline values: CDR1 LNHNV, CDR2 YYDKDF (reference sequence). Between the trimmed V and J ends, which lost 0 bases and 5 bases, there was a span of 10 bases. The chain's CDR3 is CATSRERRGTEAFF. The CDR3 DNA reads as TGTGCCACCAGCAGAGAAAGAAGGGGAACTGAAGCTTTCTTT.

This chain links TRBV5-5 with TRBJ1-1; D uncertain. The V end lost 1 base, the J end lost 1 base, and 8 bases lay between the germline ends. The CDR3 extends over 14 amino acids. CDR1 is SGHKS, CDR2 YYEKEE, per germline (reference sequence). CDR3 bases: TGTGCCAGCAGCTTGCGCCAGAAGAACACTGAAGCTTTCTTT. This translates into CASSLRQKNTEAFF.

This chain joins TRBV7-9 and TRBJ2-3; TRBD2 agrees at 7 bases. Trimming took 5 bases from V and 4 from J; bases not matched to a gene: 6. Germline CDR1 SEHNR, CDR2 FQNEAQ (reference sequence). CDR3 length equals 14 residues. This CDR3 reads CASSTGRLADTQYF. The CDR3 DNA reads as TGTGCCAGCAGCACCGGGAGGTTGGCAGATACGCAGTATTTT.